Listed below are T cell receptor beta chains from one sample, sequenced in a study of STAT5B mutations in CD4+ large granular lymphocyte leukemia. Profiled with immunoSEQ multiplex PCR; TCRdb holds only in-frame clones, not every one. The table has approximately 32,000 clones, around 88% seen once. Specimen: CD4+ T cells from blood buffy coats. The receptor source for this set is a human donor in good health. Each CDR3 is given with its conserved first and last residue. D genes are given only for firm matches.

J: TRBJ2-5
D: -
V: TRBV10-1
CDR3: CASSDPALETQYF
DNA: TGCGCCAGCAGCGACCCGGCTTTAGAGACCCAGTACTTC

J: TRBJ1-1
D: -
V: TRBV10-1
CDR3: CASKSQMNTEAFF
DNA: TGCGCCAGCAAGTCTCAGATGAACACTGAAGCTTTCTTT

J: TRBJ2-5
D: -
V: TRBV7-9
CDR3: CASSLLPGSQETQYF
DNA: TGTGCCAGCAGCCTTCTACCGGGGTCCCAAGAGACCCAGTACTTC

J: TRBJ2-7
D: TRBD1
V: TRBV20-1
CDR3: CSLDRGNEQYF
DNA: TGCAGTTTGGACAGGGGGAACGAGCAGTACTTC

J: TRBJ2-1
D: TRBD2
V: TRBV5-1
CDR3: CASSGSGVGPEQFF
DNA: TGCGCCAGCAGCGGGAGCGGGGTGGGGCCTGAGCAGTTCTTC

J: TRBJ2-7
D: TRBD2
V: TRBV2
CDR3: CASSPTSGRAGEQYF
DNA: TGTGCCAGCAGTCCGACTAGCGGGAGGGCGGGCGAGCAGTACTTC

J: TRBJ2-1
D: TRBD1
V: TRBV9
CDR3: CASSSRRQGDNNEQFF
DNA: TGTGCCAGCAGCTCCCGTCGACAGGGGGATAACAATGAGCAGTTCTTC

J: TRBJ1-2
D: -
V: TRBV27
CDR3: CASSLWTGYGYTF
DNA: TGTGCCAGCAGTCTATGGACGGGCTATGGCTACACCTTC

J: TRBJ2-1
D: TRBD2
V: TRBV28
CDR3: CASSARGGSRYNEQFF
DNA: TGTGCCAGCAGTGCGCGGGGCGGGAGTCGGTACAATGAGCAGTTCTTC

J: TRBJ1-4
D: -
V: TRBV5-4
CDR3: CASSQVLSTNEKLFF
DNA: TGTGCCAGCAGCCAAGTTCTATCAACTAATGAAAAACTGTTTTTT

J: TRBJ1-1
D: -
V: TRBV4-3
CDR3: CASSPEGGEAFF
DNA: TGCGCCAGCAGCCCTGAGGGGGGCGAAGCTTTCTTT

J: TRBJ1-1
D: -
V: TRBV7-9
CDR3: CASSLLPGGDTEAFF
DNA: TGTGCCAGCAGCTTATTGCCTGGGGGGGACACTGAAGCTTTCTTT

J: TRBJ2-2
D: -
V: TRBV9
CDR3: CASTMTGTGPGELFF
DNA: TGTGCCAGCACCATGACCGGAACAGGGCCCGGGGAGCTGTTTTTT